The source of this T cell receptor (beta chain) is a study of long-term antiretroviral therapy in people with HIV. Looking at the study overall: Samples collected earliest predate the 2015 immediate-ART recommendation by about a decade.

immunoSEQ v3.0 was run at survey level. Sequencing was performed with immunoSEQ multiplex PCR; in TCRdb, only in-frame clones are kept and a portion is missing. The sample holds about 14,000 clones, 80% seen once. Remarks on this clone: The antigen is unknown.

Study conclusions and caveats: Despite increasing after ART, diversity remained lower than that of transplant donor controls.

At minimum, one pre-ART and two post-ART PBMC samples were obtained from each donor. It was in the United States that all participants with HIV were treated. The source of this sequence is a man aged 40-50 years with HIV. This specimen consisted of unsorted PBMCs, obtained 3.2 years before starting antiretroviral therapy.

The CDR3: CASSPDWGTGYTF. The DNA of the CDR3 is TGTGCCAGCAGCCCCGACTGGGGGACAGGCTACACCTTC. This sequence joins TRBV7-8 and TRBJ1-2; D is perhaps TRBD1 (6 bases). The CDR3 length is 13 residues. Trimming removed 5 bases from V and 8 bases from J, with 15 bases in between. The germline V gene has CDR1 SGHVS and CDR2 FQNEAQ.